This paragraph covers one T cell receptor (beta chain) sequence. Its antigen is still unknown. Synthesis of TCR cDNA relied on 5'RACE template switching, which attached a universal primer site and UMIs. TCRdb re-called the 5' RACE reads through MiXCR, storing one row per CDR3 protein. The data contain about 630,000 distinct CDR3 sequences, 10% to 15% of them seen just once; the ten biggest clones take up 15%. The CDR3 contains 14 residues. Trimming took 1 base from V and 0 from J, leaving 6 bases between them. Germline CDR1 SGDLS, CDR2 YYNGEE. The data stem from a study of T cells after yellow fever vaccination. Study findings and constraints: Highly abundant clonotypes carried over from the bulk population could end up in FACS-sorted repertoires as contaminants.

This TCR was sampled from a man in his thirties or forties who received the YFV17D yellow fever vaccine. The source material was PBMCs, sampled on the day of the yellow fever booster vaccination. The gene calls are TRBV9 and TRBJ2-3; D is uncertain. CDR3 residues: CASSVRASTDTQYF. CDR3 bases: TGTGCCAGCAGCGTACGGGCTAGCACAGATACGCAGTATTTT. Full variable domain (missing parts from reference TRBV9 and TRBJ2-3): DSGVTQTPKHLITATGQRVTLRCSPRSGDLSVYWYQQSLDQGLQFLIQYYNGEERAKGNILERFSAQQFPDLHSELNLSSLELGDSALYFCASSVRASTDTQYFGPGTRLTVL.